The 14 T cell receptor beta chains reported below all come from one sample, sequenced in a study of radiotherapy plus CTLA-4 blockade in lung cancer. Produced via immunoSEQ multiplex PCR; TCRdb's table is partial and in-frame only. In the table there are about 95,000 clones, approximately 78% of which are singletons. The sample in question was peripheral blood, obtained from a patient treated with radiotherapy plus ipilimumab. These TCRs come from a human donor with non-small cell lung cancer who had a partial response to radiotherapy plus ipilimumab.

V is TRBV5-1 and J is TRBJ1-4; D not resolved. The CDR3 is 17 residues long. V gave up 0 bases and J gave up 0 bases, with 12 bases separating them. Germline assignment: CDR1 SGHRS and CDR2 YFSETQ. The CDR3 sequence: CASSLAYPGATNEKLFF. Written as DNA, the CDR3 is TGCGCCAGCAGCTTGGCCTATCCAGGTGCAACTAATGAAAAACTGTTTTTT.

The CDR3 region has the DNA TGTGCCAGCAGTACCAGGGGGCTAAGGGGCGGGGAGCTGTTTTTT. Translating it yields CASSTRGLRGGELFF. The V gene is TRBV27, the J gene TRBJ2-2; 8 bases are shared with TRBD1. V shed 5 bases and J 7 bases; nucleotides not matched to a gene: 9. This CDR3 has 15 residues. Germline V gene lookup returns CDR1 MNHEY and CDR2 SMNVEV (reference sequence).

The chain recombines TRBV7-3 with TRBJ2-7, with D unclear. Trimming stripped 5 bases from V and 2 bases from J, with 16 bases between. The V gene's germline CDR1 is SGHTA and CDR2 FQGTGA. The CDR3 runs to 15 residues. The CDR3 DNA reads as TGTGCCAGCAGCCCCGACACCATTAACCCCTACGAGCAGTACTTC. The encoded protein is CASSPDTINPYEQYF.

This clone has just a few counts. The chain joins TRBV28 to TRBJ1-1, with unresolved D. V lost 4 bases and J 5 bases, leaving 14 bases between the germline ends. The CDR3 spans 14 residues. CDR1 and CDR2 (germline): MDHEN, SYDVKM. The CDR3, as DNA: TGTGCCAGCAGTTCCCCAGCGGGATTTACTGAAGCTTTCTTT. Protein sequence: CASSSPAGFTEAFF. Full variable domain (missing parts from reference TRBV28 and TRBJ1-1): DVKVTQSSRYLVKRTGEKVFLECVQDMDHENMFWYRQDPGLGLRLIYFSYDVKMKEKGDIPEGYSVSREKKERFSLILESASTNQTSMYLCASSSPAGFTEAFFGQGTRLTVV.

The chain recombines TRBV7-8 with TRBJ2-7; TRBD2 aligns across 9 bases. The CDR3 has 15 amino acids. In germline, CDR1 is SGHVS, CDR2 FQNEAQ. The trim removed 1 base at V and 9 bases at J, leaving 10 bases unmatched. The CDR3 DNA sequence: TGTGCCAGCAGCTTAGGGCTAGCGGGAAGGAGGGGGCAGTACTTC. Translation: CASSLGLAGRRGQYF.

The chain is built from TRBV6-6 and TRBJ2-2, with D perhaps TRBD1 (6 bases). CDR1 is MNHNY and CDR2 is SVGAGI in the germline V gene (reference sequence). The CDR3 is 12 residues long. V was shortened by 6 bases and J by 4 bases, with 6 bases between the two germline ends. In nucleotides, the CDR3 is TGTGCCAGCAGAGGGGGCACCGGGGAGCTGTTTTTT. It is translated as CASRGGTGELFF.

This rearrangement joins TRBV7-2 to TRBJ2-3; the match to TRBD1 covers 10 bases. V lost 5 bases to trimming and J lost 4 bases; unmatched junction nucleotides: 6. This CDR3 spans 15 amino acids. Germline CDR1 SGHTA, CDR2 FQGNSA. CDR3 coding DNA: TGTGCCAGCAGCCAGGGACAGGGGAGGCCAGATACGCAGTATTTT. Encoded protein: CASSQGQGRPDTQYF.

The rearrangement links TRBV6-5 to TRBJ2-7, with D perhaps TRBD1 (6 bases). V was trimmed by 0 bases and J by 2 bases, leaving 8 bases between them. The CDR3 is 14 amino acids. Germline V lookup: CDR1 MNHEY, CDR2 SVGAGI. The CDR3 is CASSYSDRPYEQYF. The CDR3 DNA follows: TGTGCCAGCAGTTACTCGGACAGACCCTACGAGCAGTACTTC.

CDR3: CASSPTVNGANVLTF. DNA for the CDR3: TGTGCCAGCAGTCCGACAGTCAATGGGGCCAACGTCCTGACTTTC. The genes are TRBV28 and TRBJ2-6; D is possibly TRBD1 (5 bases). Per germline, CDR1 MDHEN and CDR2 SYDVKM. V gave up 5 bases and J gave up 3 bases, with 11 bases separating them. The CDR3 has 15 residues. Full variable domain (remainder filled in from reference TRBV28 and TRBJ2-6): DVKVTQSSRYLVKRTGEKVFLECVQDMDHENMFWYRQDPGLGLRLIYFSYDVKMKEKGDIPEGYSVSREKKERFSLILESASTNQTSMYLCASSPTVNGANVLTFGAGSRLTVL.

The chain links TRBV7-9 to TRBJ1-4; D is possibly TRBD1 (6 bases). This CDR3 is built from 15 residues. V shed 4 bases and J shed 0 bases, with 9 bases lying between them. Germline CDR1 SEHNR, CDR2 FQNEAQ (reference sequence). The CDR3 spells CASSSGQTTNEKLFF. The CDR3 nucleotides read TGTGCCAGCAGCTCCGGACAGACAACTAATGAAAAACTGTTTTTT.

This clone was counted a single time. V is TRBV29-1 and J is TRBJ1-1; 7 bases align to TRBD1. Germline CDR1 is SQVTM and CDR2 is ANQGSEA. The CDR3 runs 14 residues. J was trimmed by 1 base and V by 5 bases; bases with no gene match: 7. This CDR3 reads CSVFTGARNTEAFF. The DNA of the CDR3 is TGCAGCGTTTTCACAGGGGCACGGAACACTGAAGCTTTCTTT. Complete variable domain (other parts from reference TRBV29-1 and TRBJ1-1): SAVISQKPSRDICQRGTSLTIQCQVDSQVTMMFWYRQQPGQSLTLIATANQGSEATYESGFVIDKFPISRPNLTFSTLTVSNMSPEDSSIYLCSVFTGARNTEAFFGQGTRLTVV.

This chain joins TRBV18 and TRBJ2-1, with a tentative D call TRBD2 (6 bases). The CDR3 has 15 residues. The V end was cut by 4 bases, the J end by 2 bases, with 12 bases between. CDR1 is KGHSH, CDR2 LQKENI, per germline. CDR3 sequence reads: CASSLGRRTYNEQFF. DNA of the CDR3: TGTGCCAGCTCACTTGGGAGGCGGACCTACAATGAGCAGTTCTTC.

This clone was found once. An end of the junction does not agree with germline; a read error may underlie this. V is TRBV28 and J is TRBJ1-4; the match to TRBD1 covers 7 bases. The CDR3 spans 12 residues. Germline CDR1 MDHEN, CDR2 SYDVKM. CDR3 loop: CASRHRTGQKLF. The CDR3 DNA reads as TGTGCCAGCAGACACCGGACAGGACAAAAGCTTTTT.

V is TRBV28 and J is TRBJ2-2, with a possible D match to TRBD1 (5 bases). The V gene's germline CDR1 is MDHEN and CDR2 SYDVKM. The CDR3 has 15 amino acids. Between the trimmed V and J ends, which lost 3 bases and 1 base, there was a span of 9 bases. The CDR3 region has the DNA TGTGCCAGCAGTTTGCCTAGGGGGAACACCGGGGAGCTGTTTTTT. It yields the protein CASSLPRGNTGELFF.